A single sample is the source of the 5 T cell receptor beta chains below, sequenced in a study of blood T cell repertoires in COVID-19 (dated by TCRdb to 2018 to 2020). Preparation of the library involved the immunoSEQ multiplex PCR assay. Imported from immuneACCESS, the table was reduced by TCRdb to in-frame sequences with V and J called. These copies leave out some clones; in studies compared against another copy, an unresolved V gene accounts for under half, and the cause of the remainder is not known. The sample contains under 300,000 clones, roughly 90% of them found a single time. Around 2.1% of the sample is in the top ten clones. Sequencing input: peripheral blood. These receptors came from a man aged 50-60 years with acute or convalescent COVID-19.

This clone came up a few times. The V gene is TRBV6-6, the J gene TRBJ1-3; 9 bases are a match to TRBD1. The CDR3 is made up of 15 amino acids. Germline V gives CDR1 MNHNY, CDR2 SVGAGI (reference sequence). The V segment lost 1 base and the J segment 2 bases; nucleotides outside the gene matches: 0. The CDR3, as DNA: TGTGCCAGCAGTTACTGGACAGGGGCTGGAAACACCATATATTTT. Protein product: CASSYWTGAGNTIYF.

The chain recombines TRBV19 with TRBJ2-3, with TRBD2 matching over 7 bases. After removal of 6 bases from V and 3 bases from J, the junction contained 6 bases not matched to a gene. Per the germline V gene, CDR1 is LNHDA and CDR2 is SQIVND (reference sequence). This CDR3 is 14 amino acids long. CDR3 sequence: CASRQKGGTDTQYF. CDR3 bases: TGTGCCAGTAGACAGAAGGGAGGGACAGATACGCAGTATTTT.

The chain joins TRBV9 to TRBJ1-6; the D is unclear. Trimming pared 2 bases from V and 0 bases from J, leaving 9 bases between. Per germline, CDR1 SGDLS and CDR2 YYNGEE. The CDR3 loop spans 16 amino acids. CDR3 sequence: CASSVGVDSYNSPLHF. CDR3 bases: TGTGCCAGCAGCGTCGGAGTAGACTCCTATAATTCACCCCTCCACTTT. Full variable domain (outside the CDR3, taken from reference TRBV9 and TRBJ1-6): DSGVTQTPKHLITATGQRVTLRCSPRSGDLSVYWYQQSLDQGLQFLIQYYNGEERAKGNILERFSAQQFPDLHSELNLSSLELGDSALYFCASSVGVDSYNSPLHFGNGTRLTVT.

The chain has TRBV30 and TRBJ2-1, with 13 bases aligning to TRBD2. The trim removed 8 bases at V and 3 bases at J, leaving 4 bases unmatched. The germline gives CDR1 GTSNPN, CDR2 SVGIG (reference sequence). The CDR3 sequence is 14 residues long. In DNA, the CDR3 is TGTGCCCATCGACTAGCGGGGGGCTACAATGAGCAGTTCTTC. This sequence encodes CAHRLAGGYNEQFF.

V is TRBV25-1 and J is TRBJ1-2, with a weak D call TRBD1 (5 bases). Trimming pared 6 bases from V and 8 bases from J, leaving 22 bases between. Germline V CDR1 and CDR2: MGHDK, SYGVNS. CDR3 size: 15 residues. In DNA, the CDR3 is TGTGCCAGCAGCCAGCCGGGGGTGGGGAGTTCGGGCTACACCTTC. Amino acid sequence: CASSQPGVGSSGYTF.